The 4 T cell receptor beta chains below come from one sample, sequenced in a study of identical twins. TCRdb reprocessed the 5' RACE reads with MiXCR, giving one entry per CDR3 protein. The table lists about 550,000 distinct CDR3 sequences, approximately 20% of them singletons. The sample was also reused in another study, on yellow fever vaccine responses in identical twins.

Sequencing was carried out using CD4+ T cells sorted from blood. These receptors originate from a woman between 18 and 29 years old in good health.

The chain employs TRBV6-5 and TRBJ2-3; 10 bases fit TRBD2. This CDR3 region has 15 residues. Germline V gene data show CDR1 as MNHEY and CDR2 as SVGAGI. Unmatched junction bases numbered 6, after V lost 4 bases and J lost 5 bases. This chain's CDR3 is CASSWGSGGEDTQYF. DNA of the CDR3: TGTGCCAGCAGTTGGGGAAGCGGGGGGGAAGATACGCAGTATTTT.

CDR3 protein: CATSRARHGTDTQYF. The CDR3 nucleotides are TGTGCCACCAGCAGAGCTAGACACGGCACAGATACGCAGTATTTT. The genes are TRBV15 and TRBJ2-3, with D uncertain. CDR1 and CDR2 (germline): LNHNV, YYDKDF (reference sequence). This CDR3 region has 15 residues. V lost 1 base and J 1 base, leaving 9 bases between the germline ends.

This clonotype has more than one count but fewer than ten. CDR3 coding DNA: TGCGCCAGCAGCCAGGGACAGAAGGGAGAGACCCAGTACTTC. Protein: CASSQGQKGETQYF. The rearrangement joins TRBV5-1 to TRBJ2-5; TRBD1 agrees at 7 bases. From germline, CDR1 is SGHRS and CDR2 YFSETQ. The CDR3 sequence is 14 residues long. V lost 4 bases and J lost 4; bases outside the gene matches: 7.

The chain has TRBV7-2 and TRBJ2-3; D call uncertain. CDR1 and CDR2 (germline): SGHTA, FQGNSA. Trimming removed 2 bases from V and 4 bases from J, with 10 bases in between. CDR3 length equals 14 residues. The CDR3 loop reads CASSLIKPADTQYF. The CDR3 DNA sequence: TGTGCCAGCAGCTTAATAAAACCCGCAGATACGCAGTATTTT.